The rows below give T cell receptor beta chains drawn from one sample of a study of T-cell reconstitution after alpha-beta-depleted transplantation in children. TCRdb re-called the PCR reads with MiXCR, one entry per CDR3 protein. The table lists roughly 610,000 distinct CDR3 sequences, 10% of them singletons. Material: PBMCs from the stem cell graft donor, obtained from the stem cell graft. The source of these receptors is a human donor who donated a stem cell graft to a child with acute myeloid leukemia. CDR3s include the opening cysteine and the closing phenylalanine or tryptophan. A D gene is named only where the DNA matches it firmly. The listing skips clone size in some rows; elsewhere it reads once, few, many or a size class.

J gene: TRBJ2-3; D gene: NA; clone size: many; V gene: TRBV5-1; CDR3 DNA: TGCGCCAGCAGCCCTAAAAGGGGGGCAGATACGCAGTATTTT; CDR3 protein: CASSPKRGADTQYF
J gene: TRBJ2-1; D gene: NA; clone size: few; V gene: TRBV2; CDR3 DNA: TGTGCCAGCACTGCCCCCCGGGATGAGCAGTTCTTC; CDR3 protein: CASTAPRDEQFF
J gene: TRBJ2-3; D gene: NA; clone size: NA; V gene: TRBV6-5; CDR3 DNA: TGTGCCAGCACGAGGGGCGGAGGTACAGATACGCAGTATTTT; CDR3 protein: CASTRGGGTDTQYF
J gene: TRBJ2-7; D gene: NA; clone size: once; V gene: TRBV5-1; CDR3 DNA: TGCGCCAGCAGCTTGGAGGGGGGGCCCTCACGTGAGCAGTACTTC; CDR3 protein: CASSLEGGPSREQYF
J gene: TRBJ2-1; D gene: NA; clone size: many; V gene: TRBV29-1; CDR3 DNA: TGCAGCGTTGTGTCAGAAAGTGAGCAGTTCTTC; CDR3 protein: CSVVSESEQFF
J gene: TRBJ2-3; D gene: TRBD1; clone size: NA; V gene: TRBV20-1; CDR3 DNA: TGCAGTGCTAGATCGACAGGGGATTACACAGATACGCAGTATTTT; CDR3 protein: CSARSTGDYTDTQYF
J gene: TRBJ2-3; D gene: NA; clone size: few; V gene: TRBV7-2; CDR3 DNA: TGTGCCAGCAGCCACGACCTCCCTAGCACAGATACGCAGTATTTT; CDR3 protein: CASSHDLPSTDTQYF
J gene: TRBJ1-1; D gene: TRBD1; clone size: few; V gene: TRBV6-1; CDR3 DNA: TGTGCCAGCAGTGAACAGCCGGGACAGAAAAACACTGAAGCTTTCTTT; CDR3 protein: CASSEQPGQKNTEAFF
J gene: TRBJ1-5; D gene: NA; clone size: NA; V gene: TRBV12-3/TRBV12-4; CDR3 DNA: TGTGCCAGCAGCTCCACAGGACCGGGACAGCCCCAGCATTTT; CDR3 protein: CASSSTGPGQPQHF
J gene: TRBJ2-1; D gene: TRBD2; clone size: few; V gene: TRBV2; CDR3 DNA: TGTGCCAGCAGTCTCCGACTAGCGTTATCAACAACCTCCTACAATGAGCAGTTCTTC; CDR3 protein: CASSLRLALSTTSYNEQFF